This T cell receptor (beta chain) derives from a study of control samples from healthy donors and cancer patients. Assay: immunoSEQ multiplex PCR; the TCRdb copy retains only in-frame clones and omits some. Of some 130,000 clones in the sample, about 93% are singletons; the top ten hold about 2.5%. Germline CDR1 and CDR2: ENHRY and SYGVKD. The ends lost 2 bases at V and 1 base at J; junction bases unmatched: 2. This CDR3 region has 15 residues. This chain connects TRBV10-3 to TRBJ2-5; 9 nucleotides match TRBD2. The clonotype was recovered from a man aged 40-50 years in good health. The sample was blood. CDR3 residues: CAISEGAGGQETQYF. The CDR3 DNA sequence: TGTGCCATCAGTGAGGGAGCGGGGGGCCAAGAGACCCAGTACTTC.